Each of the 6 T cell receptor beta chains below was sequenced from the same sample in a study of T-cell reconstitution after alpha-beta-depleted transplantation in children. A library of TCRbeta sequences, prepared with unique molecular identifiers, was generated. TCRdb redid the calling of the PCR reads with MiXCR, one entry per CDR3 protein. The sample has 700,000 to 950,000 distinct CDR3 sequences; around 15% are singletons. The sequenced sample was PBMCs, mostly from graft donor cells, obtained 360 days after TCRalphabeta/CD19-depleted stem cell transplant. The source of these receptors is a male patient under 18 who had a stem cell transplant for acute lymphoblastic leukemia, so the T cells may come from the graft donor.

On this clonotype: A junction end diverges from the germline sequence, so it may reflect a read error. V gene TRBV20-1 combines with J gene TRBJ1-5; D gene uncertain. The CDR3 covers 13 residues. Per the germline V gene, CDR1 is DFQATT and CDR2 is SNEGSKA (reference sequence). CDR3 nucleotide sequence: TGCAGTGCCGAGGACGGCTCCAATCATCCCCAGCATTTT. It yields the protein CSAEDGSNHPQHF.

The table lists this clonotype with a few counts. This chain joins TRBV5-1 and TRBJ2-5; the match to TRBD2 covers 11 bases. Losses at the gene ends were 0 bases for V and 4 bases for J; bases not matched to a gene: 5. The CDR3 loop spans 16 amino acids. CDR1 and CDR2 (germline): SGHRS, YFSETQ. The CDR3 region has the DNA TGCGCCAGCAGCTTGGGATGGACTAGCGGGCGAGAGACCCAGTACTTC. Amino acid sequence: CASSLGWTSGRETQYF.

This clonotype came up many times. The rearrangement links TRBV10-3 to TRBJ2-7; 9 bases match TRBD2. V shed 7 bases and J 4 bases; nucleotides not matched to a gene: 8. There are 14 residues in the CDR3. The germline V gene has CDR1 ENHRY and CDR2 SYGVKD. The CDR3 is CAIMREGTVYEQYF. In DNA form, the CDR3 reads TGTGCCATCATGCGGGAGGGTACGGTTTACGAGCAGTACTTC.

A few counts support this clonotype. This chain uses TRBV3-1 with TRBJ2-7, with 11 nucleotides matching TRBD2. CDR3 length: 19 amino acids. Germline lookup yields CDR1 LGHDT and CDR2 YNNKEL (reference sequence). V was clipped by 1 base and J by 0 bases; unmatched bases: 11. The CDR3 sequence: CASSQVRWLTSGGSYEQYF. Here the CDR3 DNA reads TGTGCCAGCAGCCAAGTTCGTTGGCTAACTAGCGGGGGCTCCTACGAGCAGTACTTC.

In this sample, this clonotype turned up a few times. The rearrangement links TRBV6-5 to TRBJ2-1, with 15 bases that match TRBD2. Trimming removed 0 bases from V and 8 bases from J; junction bases left unmatched: 2. CDR1 is MNHEY and CDR2 is SVGAGI in the germline V gene. CDR3 length: 16 amino acids. CDR3 DNA: TGTGCCAGCAGTTACTCCGGGACTAGCGGGAGGCATGAGCAGTTCTTC. Protein sequence: CASSYSGTSGRHEQFF.

This clonotype appeared a few times. The gene calls are TRBV25-1 and TRBJ2-3, with 9 bases aligning to TRBD2. The CDR3 contains 15 residues. Germline CDR1 reads MGHDK; CDR2 reads SYGVNS. V was pared by 10 bases and J by 5 bases, with 13 bases of the junction left unmatched. As DNA, the CDR3 is TGTGCCAACCGCCCCTCTAGCGGGAACGGAGATACGCAGTATTTT. This encodes CANRPSSGNGDTQYF.